This passage covers 31 T cell receptor beta chains from one sample sequenced in a study of T cell clonotyping in hematopoietic cell transplantation. Sequencing was performed with immunoSEQ multiplex PCR; in TCRdb, only in-frame clones are kept and a portion is missing. The top ten hold roughly 14% of the sample, which has 20,000 or so clones, around 80% seen once. The specimen sequenced was peripheral blood mononuclear cells. Receptor source: a man aged 55 to 70 in good health. Some clones in this sample may be carry-over from other donors' samples.

The chain carries TRBV7-2 and TRBJ2-3; 7 bases line up with TRBD1. With V trimmed by 2 bases and J by 2 bases, 4 bases remained unmatched. Germline loops: CDR1 SGHTA, CDR2 FQGNSA. CDR3 size: 15 residues. CDR3 loop: CASSLRGTATDTQYF. The CDR3 DNA reads TGTGCCAGCAGCTTAAGGGGGACAGCCACAGATACGCAGTATTTT.

The chain links TRBV19 to TRBJ1-4; tentatively, D is TRBD1 (5 bases). The CDR3 totals 13 residues. Trimming stripped 7 bases from V and 5 bases from J, with 11 bases between. Per the germline V gene, CDR1 is LNHDA and CDR2 is SQIVND (reference sequence). CDR3 sequence reads: CASNYGTNEKLFF. DNA of the CDR3: TGTGCCAGTAATTACGGGACGAATGAAAAACTGTTTTTT.

This sequence joins TRBV30 and TRBJ1-1; a weak D match, TRBD1 (6 bases). Germline V gene sequence: CDR1 GTSNPN, CDR2 SVGIG (reference sequence). V was pared by 4 bases and J by 0 bases, with 15 bases between. The CDR3 loop spans 15 amino acids. The CDR3 region is CAWTPPTGMNTEAFF. As DNA, the CDR3 is TGTGCCTGGACCCCTCCCACAGGGATGAACACTGAAGCTTTCTTT.

The genes are TRBV5-1 and TRBJ1-4, with 8 bases fitting TRBD1. V shed 1 base, J shed 8 bases, and the junction held 4 bases outside the gene matches. Germline CDR1 is SGHRS and CDR2 is YFSETQ. The CDR3 loop spans 14 amino acids. CDR3 loop: CASSLHGTGEKLFF. The CDR3, as DNA: TGCGCCAGCAGCTTGCACGGGACAGGCGAAAAACTGTTTTTT.

The rearrangement joins TRBV28 to TRBJ2-7; D call uncertain. The V and J ends lost 5 bases and 3 bases respectively, with 8 bases between them. There are 12 residues in the CDR3. The germline V gene has CDR1 MDHEN and CDR2 SYDVKM. CDR3 region: CASSRVSYEQYF. DNA of the CDR3: TGTGCCAGCAGTCGCGTTAGCTACGAGCAGTACTTC. Filled out from reference TRBV28 and TRBJ2-7, the complete variable domain reads DVKVTQSSRYLVKRTGEKVFLECVQDMDHENMFWYRQDPGLGLRLIYFSYDVKMKEKGDIPEGYSVSREKKERFSLILESASTNQTSMYLCASSRVSYEQYFGPGTRLTVT.

J is TRBJ2-7 and V is TRBV10-3; D is possibly TRBD1 or TRBD2 (6 bases each). Germline assignment: CDR1 ENHRY and CDR2 SYGVKD. The CDR3 contains 12 residues. Trimming pared 3 bases from V and 5 bases from J, leaving 8 bases between. In nucleotides, the CDR3 is TGTGCCATCAGTGAAGGGGGGAACGAGCAGTACTTC. This encodes CAISEGGNEQYF.

The chain recombines TRBV30 with TRBJ1-4; no definite D call. Germline lookup yields CDR1 GTSNPN and CDR2 SVGIG (reference sequence). The CDR3 spans 14 residues. V lost 4 bases, J lost 8 bases, and 17 bases lay in between. The CDR3 DNA reads as TGTGCCTGGAATGAACTAGATGGGAGAGAAAAACTGTTTTTT. Amino acid sequence: CAWNELDGREKLFF.

The rearrangement links TRBV27 to TRBJ1-2; possible D gene TRBD1, 5 bases. The ends were cut back, 3 bases at V and 2 bases at J, with 7 bases in the middle. The CDR3 is made up of 13 amino acids. The germline CDR1 and CDR2 sequences are MNHEY and SMNVEV (reference sequence). For the CDR3, the DNA is TGTGCCAGCAGTTTCAGGGAAAACTATGGCTACACCTTC. The encoded protein is CASSFRENYGYTF.

This chain uses TRBV28 with TRBJ2-7; D unresolved. Germline V gene sequence: CDR1 MDHEN, CDR2 SYDVKM. V was pared by 3 bases and J by 3 bases, with 12 bases between. This CDR3 comprises 14 residues. CDR3 region: CASSLTFGDYEQYF. CDR3 bases: TGTGCCAGCAGTTTGACCTTCGGAGACTACGAGCAGTACTTC.

This chain links TRBV9 with TRBJ2-2; D might be TRBD1 (6 bases). The germline gives CDR1 SGDLS, CDR2 YYNGEE. The CDR3 covers 13 residues. V lost 7 bases and J 1 base, leaving 8 bases between the germline ends. The CDR3 region is CASQGRNTGELFF. The CDR3 DNA reads as TGTGCCAGCCAGGGGCGGAACACCGGGGAGCTGTTTTTT.

The rearrangement uses TRBV30 and TRBJ2-7, with TRBD1 matching over 11 bases. V lost 4 bases, J lost 7 bases, and 3 bases stayed unmatched. In germline, CDR1 is GTSNPN, CDR2 SVGIG (reference sequence). This CDR3 has 12 amino acids. The CDR3 DNA sequence: TGTGCCTGGATGGGGGACAGGGGGGAGCAGTACTTC. Its protein is CAWMGDRGEQYF.

The chain has TRBV10-3 and TRBJ2-7; TRBD2 aligns across 10 bases. Germline V gene lookup returns CDR1 ENHRY and CDR2 SYGVKD. J was trimmed by 5 bases and V by 2 bases; bases with no gene match: 3. The CDR3 is 14 amino acids. The CDR3 loop is CAISEASGRDEQYF. CDR3 coding DNA: TGTGCCATCAGTGAGGCTAGCGGGAGAGACGAGCAGTACTTC.

V is TRBV9 and J is TRBJ2-7; D is perhaps TRBD2 (5 bases). V lost 4 bases and J 4 bases, leaving 18 bases between the germline ends. The CDR3 extends over 15 amino acids. In germline, CDR1 is SGDLS, CDR2 YYNGEE. The CDR3 DNA reads as TGTGCCAGCAGCTTGTCGGCGGGCGAAGGTTACGAGCAGTACTTC. Protein sequence: CASSLSAGEGYEQYF.

The chain is built from TRBV6-5 and TRBJ2-2, with D perhaps matching TRBD1 (5 bases). The CDR3 covers 16 residues. Germline-derived CDR1 and CDR2 are MNHEY and SVGAGI. Trimming removed 4 bases at V and 3 bases at J, with 15 bases between. DNA of the CDR3: TGTGCCAGCAGTTCCAAAAGACAGTGGGACACCGGGGAGCTGTTTTTT. Its protein product is CASSSKRQWDTGELFF.

This clone was recorded a few times. The chain links TRBV11-2 to TRBJ1-6, with D perhaps matching TRBD1 (5 bases). CDR3 length: 15 amino acids. Germline V gives CDR1 SGHAT, CDR2 FQNNGV. V lost 5 bases to trimming and J lost 6 bases, with 14 bases between them. CDR3 sequence reads: CASSLSGRTNSPLHF. The CDR3 DNA follows: TGTGCCAGCAGCCTGTCGGGACGGACTAATTCACCCCTCCACTTT.

V gene TRBV30 combines with J gene TRBJ1-2; D unclear. The germline CDR1 and CDR2 sequences are GTSNPN and SVGIG (reference sequence). This CDR3 has 12 residues. Trimming stripped 5 bases from V and 2 bases from J, with 9 bases between. This CDR3 is CAWSQINYGYTF. The CDR3 DNA reads as TGTGCCTGGTCCCAGATCAACTATGGCTACACCTTC.

This chain uses TRBV6-4 with TRBJ2-2; no reliable D call. V was clipped by 4 bases and J by 7 bases, with 13 bases between them. Germline loops: CDR1 MRHNA, CDR2 SNTAGT. This CDR3 spans 14 amino acids. The CDR3 DNA reads as TGTGCCAGCAGTGGTACGGGCGCGAGCGGGGAGCTGTTTTTT. Translating gives CASSGTGASGELFF.

This clone appeared a single time. The rearrangement joins TRBV11-2 to TRBJ2-1; 9 bases line up with TRBD1. The V gene's germline CDR1 is SGHAT and CDR2 FQNNGV. V was pared by 5 bases and J by 0 bases, with 2 bases of the junction left unmatched. The CDR3 covers 15 residues. The CDR3 nucleotides are TGTGCCAGCAGCGGGGACAGGGCCTCCTACAATGAGCAGTTCTTC. This translates into CASSGDRASYNEQFF.

The rearrangement uses TRBV11-3 and TRBJ2-2, with D perhaps TRBD2 (7 bases). CDR3 length: 15 residues. The germline V gene has CDR1 SGHNT and CDR2 YENEEA. Trimming shortened V by 5 bases and J by 1 base, and 11 bases separated the two germline ends. Here the CDR3 reads CASSPRGGNTGELFF. The CDR3 DNA sequence: TGTGCCAGCAGCCCAAGGGGGGGGAACACCGGGGAGCTGTTTTTT.

The chain couples TRBV7-2 to TRBJ1-5; 9 bases align to TRBD1. V shed 8 bases, J shed 5 bases, and the junction held 4 bases outside the gene matches. The CDR3 covers 13 residues. Germline values: CDR1 SGHTA, CDR2 FQGNSA. DNA for the CDR3: TGTGCCAGCTCGACAGGGGGGGATCAGCCCCAGCATTTT. Protein sequence: CASSTGGDQPQHF.

A few counts support this clone. The chain joins TRBV5-6 to TRBJ1-5; maybe TRBD1 (6 bases). CDR3 length: 15 amino acids. V was cut by 5 bases and J by 4 bases, with 16 bases left in between. CDR1 SGHDT and CDR2 YYEEEE come from the germline V gene. In DNA, the CDR3 is TGTGCCAGCAGATTCTGGGGGGCTGTGAATCAGCCCCAGCATTTT. Its translation is CASRFWGAVNQPQHF.

The V gene is TRBV30, the J gene TRBJ1-1; the D gene is possibly TRBD1 (5 bases). CDR3 size: 11 residues. V lost 5 bases to trimming and J lost 8 bases, with 12 bases between them. Germline assignment: CDR1 GTSNPN and CDR2 SVGIG (reference sequence). The DNA of the CDR3 is TGTGCCTGGGGGGGTAGGGCCGAAGCTTTCTTT. Its protein product is CAWGGRAEAFF.

The chain is built from TRBV6-5 and TRBJ2-5, with no clear D. CDR1 is MNHEY and CDR2 is SVGAGI in the germline V gene. This CDR3 contains 11 residues. The germline V and J ends were trimmed by 6 bases and 6 bases, with 8 bases remaining between them. CDR3 in amino acids: CASRSIQTQYF. CDR3 DNA: TGTGCCAGCAGAAGTATCCAGACCCAGTACTTC.

V usage is TRBV27 and J usage is TRBJ2-7; TRBD1 aligns across 7 bases. The junction had 5 bases not matched to a gene; V was cut back by 0 bases and J by 3 bases. Germline CDR1 reads MNHEY; CDR2 reads SMNVEV (reference sequence). This CDR3 has 15 amino acids. The CDR3 loop reads CASSLSPTGSYEQYF. CDR3 nucleotide sequence: TGTGCCAGCAGTTTATCGCCGACAGGGAGCTACGAGCAGTACTTC.

This clone has just one count. The rearrangement joins TRBV29-1 to TRBJ2-6; D unclear. V lost 5 bases and J 0 bases, leaving 5 bases between the germline ends. This CDR3 is 13 amino acids long. CDR1 and CDR2 from the germline V gene are SQVTM and ANQGSEA. Here the CDR3 DNA reads TGCAGCGTTTCTGACTCTGGGGCCAACGTCCTGACTTTC. Translation: CSVSDSGANVLTF.

The DNA of the CDR3 is TGTGCCAGCAGCTTGGGACATGAGAATTCACCCCTCCACTTT. Amino acids: CASSLGHENSPLHF. J is TRBJ1-6 and V is TRBV11-3; D possibly corresponds to TRBD1 (6 bases). The length of the CDR3 is 14 residues. Per the germline V gene, CDR1 is SGHNT and CDR2 is YENEEA. V dropped 3 bases and J dropped 7 bases, with 10 bases sitting between them.

V usage is TRBV10-1 and J usage is TRBJ2-1; perhaps TRBD1 as D (5 bases). CDR1 and CDR2 (germline): WNHNN, SYGVQD (reference sequence). V dropped 6 bases and J dropped 1 base, with 7 bases sitting between them. The CDR3 is 13 amino acids. CDR3 loop: CASSGQSYNEQFF. CDR3 DNA sequence: TGCGCCAGCAGCGGACAATCCTACAATGAGCAGTTCTTC.

This clone was recorded once. The chain couples TRBV5-1 to TRBJ2-7; D is undetermined. There are 14 residues in the CDR3. V was trimmed by 3 bases and J by 0 bases, leaving 10 bases between them. CDR1 SGHRS and CDR2 YFSETQ come from the germline V gene. CDR3 sequence: CASSSDAYSYEQYF. The DNA of the CDR3 is TGCGCCAGCAGCTCGGACGCTTACTCCTACGAGCAGTACTTC.

The genes are TRBV6-1 and TRBJ1-1; D might be TRBD1 (5 bases). V was clipped by 10 bases and J by 8 bases, with 23 bases between them. The CDR3 loop spans 14 amino acids. Germline CDR1 is MNHNS and CDR2 is SASEGT. In nucleotides, the CDR3 is TGTGCCACCTCTCTCCCAACGGACACCTTAGAAGCTTTCTTT. This encodes CATSLPTDTLEAFF.

This sequence joins TRBV7-9 and TRBJ1-3; the D gene is possibly TRBD1 (6 bases). V was clipped by 3 bases and J by 1 base, with 13 bases between them. The CDR3 is 16 residues long. Germline V gene sequence: CDR1 SEHNR, CDR2 FQNEAQ (reference sequence). The CDR3, as DNA: TGTGCCAGCAGCTTTACGAGGGGGGGGTCTGGAAACACCATATATTTT. This codes for CASSFTRGGSGNTIYF.

V and J are TRBV5-1 and TRBJ1-6, with D possibly TRBD1 on 5 matching bases. The V gene lost 4 bases and the J gene lost 0 bases, with 11 bases spanning the gap. Per germline, CDR1 SGHRS and CDR2 YFSETQ. The CDR3 has 16 amino acids. CDR3 DNA: TGCGCCAGCAGCCTGACAGTGAGCTCCTATAATTCACCCCTCCACTTT. As protein: CASSLTVSSYNSPLHF.